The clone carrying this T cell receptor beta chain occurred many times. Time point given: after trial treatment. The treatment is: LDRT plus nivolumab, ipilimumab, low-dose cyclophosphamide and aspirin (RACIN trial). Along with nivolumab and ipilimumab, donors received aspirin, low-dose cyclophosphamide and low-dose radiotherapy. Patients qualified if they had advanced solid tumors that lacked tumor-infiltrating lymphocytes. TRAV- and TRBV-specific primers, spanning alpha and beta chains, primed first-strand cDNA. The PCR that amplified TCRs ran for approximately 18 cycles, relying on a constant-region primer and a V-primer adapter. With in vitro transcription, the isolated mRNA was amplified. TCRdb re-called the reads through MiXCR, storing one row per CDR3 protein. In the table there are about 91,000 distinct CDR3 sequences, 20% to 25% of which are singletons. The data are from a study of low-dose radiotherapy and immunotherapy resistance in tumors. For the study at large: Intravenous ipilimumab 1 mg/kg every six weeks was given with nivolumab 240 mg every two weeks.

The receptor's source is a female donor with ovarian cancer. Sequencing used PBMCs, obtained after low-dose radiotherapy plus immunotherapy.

The CDR3 nucleotides read TGCGCCAGCAGCTTGGGGGGACAAATGAACACTGAAGCTTTCTTT. Translation gives CASSLGGQMNTEAFF. J is TRBJ1-1 and V is TRBV5-1, with D possibly being TRBD1 (6 bases). The CDR3 runs 15 residues. Trimming pared 0 bases from V and 0 bases from J, leaving 9 bases between. The germline V gene has CDR1 SGHRS and CDR2 YFSETQ.